This entry is about one TCR beta chain. This record comes from a study of blood T cell repertoires in COVID-19. The germline gives CDR1 WNHNN, CDR2 SYGVQD (reference sequence). The V and J ends lost 3 bases and 3 bases, in that order; junction bases with no gene match: 5. This CDR3 spans 17 amino acids. Generated by immunoSEQ multiplex PCR, the TCRdb table keeps only in-frame clones and is missing some. The sample yields 140,000 to 150,000 clones, 87% seen once. Cohort 3 donors counted as recovered after two negative PCRs, clearance, or resolved symptoms. This chain joins TRBV10-1 and TRBJ2-3, with 14 bases fitting TRBD2. Sequencing used PBMCs or T cells enriched from blood (not recorded which). The TCR was taken from a man in his 60s who had recovered from COVID-19. CDR3 sequence reads: CASSEGTSGSGTDTQYF. The DNA for the CDR3 is TGCGCCAGCAGTGAAGGGACTAGCGGGAGTGGAACAGATACGCAGTATTTT.